Within the sample, the clone carrying this T cell receptor beta chain is medium-sized. Trimming removed 3 bases from V and 1 base from J, with 12 bases in between. The CDR3 is 15 amino acids. Germline values: CDR1 KGHSH, CDR2 LQKENI. This sample was taken from a study of OX40 agonist ivuxolimab in advanced cancers. Individuals having autoimmune disease history or systemic immunosuppression were not enrolled. The table came from immunoSEQ multiplex PCR; TCRdb's copy has only in-frame clones and leaves some out. The top ten clones hold 0.45% to 0.6% of a sample with 65,000 to 75,000 clones, approximately 88% of them seen once.

The sequenced sample was CD4+ or CD8+ T cells sorted from blood, obtained in a trial of the OX40 agonist ivuxolimab. This sequence joins TRBV18 and TRBJ1-1; D may be TRBD1 (6 bases). This TCR was recovered from an adult with an advanced solid tumor such as melanoma, head and neck, liver or kidney cancer. The chain's CDR3 is CASSPGAAWNTEAFF. CDR3 nucleotide sequence: TGTGCCAGCTCACCGGGGGCAGCGTGGAACACTGAAGCTTTCTTT.